These T cell receptor beta chains were read from a single sample in a study of neurological immune-mediated disorders. TCRdb processed the 5' RACE reads anew with MiXCR; each CDR3 protein has one entry. The data contain about 55,000 distinct CDR3 sequences, 4% of them singletons. The sequenced material came from CD4+ T cells from blood. The receptors were sampled from a woman in her forties with multiple sclerosis. The CDR3 runs from the conserved cysteine through the conserved F or W. The D gene is left open where the match is weak. Size is stated for part of the rows, as once, few or many counts, or as a class when the clone is expanded.

v_gene	abundance	j_gene	d_gene	CDR3nt	CDR3aa
TRBV12-3/TRBV12-4	many	TRBJ1-6	TRBD1	TGTGCCAGCAGTCCGTGGGACAGGGATAATTCACCCCTCCACTTT	CASSPWDRDNSPLHF
TRBV6-1	many	TRBJ1-1	.	TGTGCCAGCAGTGAAGCGGGAGGGATAGGAACTGAAGCTTTCTTT	CASSEAGGIGTEAFF
TRBV27	many	TRBJ1-1	.	TGTGCCAGCGGAATAACGGGGGAGTACACTGAAGCTTTCTTT	CASGITGEYTEAFF
TRBV4-1	many	TRBJ1-5	.	TGCGCCAGCAGCCAAGAAGGAGCTCATCAGCCCCAGCATTTT	CASSQEGAHQPQHF
TRBV3-1	many	TRBJ2-7	.	TGTGCCAGCAGCCAAGTTCCGGGGGCCGCCTACGAGCAGTACTTC	CASSQVPGAAYEQYF
TRBV15	many	TRBJ2-7	TRBD2	TGTGCCACCAGCAGAGACGGGAGGGGGGACGAGCAGTACTTC	CATSRDGRGDEQYF
TRBV7-9	many	TRBJ1-6	.	TGTGCCAGCAGCTACGTAAGAAGCTCCTATAATTCACCCCTCCACTTT	CASSYVRSSYNSPLHF
TRBV20-1	many	TRBJ2-2	.	TGCAGTGCGAGCCCTACCACGAACACCGGGGAGCTGTTTTTT	CSASPTTNTGELFF
TRBV9	many	TRBJ2-6	.	TGTGCCAGCAGCGTAGATGCCGCCGGAAGACCTGGGGCCAACGTCCTGACTTTC	CASSVDAAGRPGANVLTF
TRBV7-8	.	TRBJ2-3	TRBD2	TGTGCCAGCAGCTTTCGAAGCGGGGGGGCCACAGATACGCAGTATTTT	CASSFRSGGATDTQYF
TRBV2	many	TRBJ1-5	.	TGTGCCAGCAGGGGGGCTCAGGGGCGAAATCAGCCCCAGCATTTT	CASRGAQGRNQPQHF
TRBV12-3/TRBV12-4	many	TRBJ1-3	.	TGTGCCAGCACTCAACTCCAGTGGTCTGGAAACACCATATATTTT	CASTQLQWSGNTIYF
TRBV20-1	many	TRBJ1-2	.	TGCAGTGCGGGGGACGGGGTAAACTATGGCTACACCTTC	CSAGDGVNYGYTF
TRBV6-4	many	TRBJ1-2	.	TGTGCCAGCAGTGACTCGGCAGGGAATGGCTACACCTTC	CASSDSAGNGYTF
TRBV5-1	many	TRBJ1-1	.	TGCGCCAGCAGCTTGGGGGCAGGGGCAGGCACTGAAGCTTTCTTT	CASSLGAGAGTEAFF
TRBV3-1	many	TRBJ1-1	.	TGTGCCAGCAGCCAAGTTAGGGGTACTGAAGCTTTCTTT	CASSQVRGTEAFF
TRBV4-1	many	TRBJ1-3	.	TGCGCCAGCACCTTAAGCCCCGGATCTGGAAACACCATATATTTT	CASTLSPGSGNTIYF
TRBV10-3	many	TRBJ2-5	.	TGTGCCATCAGTGGGACGGATTGGAAAGAGACCCAGTACTTC	CAISGTDWKETQYF
TRBV12-3/TRBV12-4	many	TRBJ1-2	TRBD1	TGTGCCAGCAGTGACAGGGGGCATGGCTACACCTTC	CASSDRGHGYTF
TRBV5-1	once	TRBJ2-3	.	TGCGCCAGCAGCTTGGCCGCCTACACAGATACGCAGTATTTT	CASSLAAYTDTQYF
TRBV20-1	many	TRBJ2-7	TRBD1	TGCAGTGCTAGAGATGGGGACAGGGGATTGGAGCAGTACTTC	CSARDGDRGLEQYF
TRBV6-5	many	TRBJ2-2	TRBD1	TGTGCCAGCAAGCGACAGGGGGCGAACACCGGGGAGCTGTTTTTT	CASKRQGANTGELFF
TRBV10-3	many	TRBJ1-1	TRBD1	TGTGCCATCAGTCAAGGGTCGGCAGGGGGCTACACTGAAGCTTTCTTT	CAISQGSAGGYTEAFF
TRBV4-1	many	TRBJ1-2	.	TGCGCCAGCAGCCAACCTTCTACAGGCAACTATGGCTACACCTTC	CASSQPSTGNYGYTF
TRBV4-1	many	TRBJ2-7	.	TGCGCCAGCAGCCAAGGAGGCGGCAGGAGAACCTACGAGCAGTACTTC	CASSQGGGRRTYEQYF
TRBV20-1	.	TRBJ1-3	.	TGCAGTGCTAGAACCGGACGGCTCAGCGGCTCTGGAAACACCATATATTTT	CSARTGRLSGSGNTIYF
TRBV10-3	many	TRBJ2-1	TRBD2	TGTGCCATCGGTGGGGGGGATAACAATGAGCAGTTCTTC	CAIGGGDNNEQFF
TRBV9	many	TRBJ2-2	.	TGTGCCAGCAGCGGCTGGGGCACCGGGGAGCTGTTTTTT	CASSGWGTGELFF
TRBV12-3/TRBV12-4	many	TRBJ2-1	.	TGTGCCAGCAGTTTAGAAGTAGCATCGGTTGAGCAGTTCTTC	CASSLEVASVEQFF
TRBV7-9	many	TRBJ1-4	.	TGTACCCCGTGGGTAGCTGAAAAACTGTTTTTT	CTPWVAEKLFF
TRBV4-2	many	TRBJ2-1	.	TGTGCCAGCAGCCGCGACTCGGTTAATGAGCAGTTCTTC	CASSRDSVNEQFF
TRBV5-1	many	TRBJ2-7	TRBD2	TGCGCCAGCAGCTTTGCGGTAGCGGGGGCCGCCTACGAGCAGTACTTC	CASSFAVAGAAYEQYF
TRBV5-1	many	TRBJ2-5	TRBD1	TGCGCCAGCAGCCCACTTCAGGGGGCAGTGCCGGAGACCCAGTACTTC	CASSPLQGAVPETQYF
TRBV4-1	many	TRBJ1-1	.	TGCGCCAGCAGCCAAGAGGTTCGGGGAGGGAGACGAGCTTTCTTT	CASSQEVRGGRRAFF
TRBV11-2	few	TRBJ2-5	.	TGTGCCAGCTCACGGGACACACAAGAGACCCAGTACTTC	CASSRDTQETQYF
TRBV5-1	many	TRBJ1-1	.	TGCGCCAGCAGCTTGGCCGGGGTAGGTGAAGCTTTCTTT	CASSLAGVGEAFF
TRBV18	many	TRBJ1-2	.	TGTGCCAGCTCACCAGAAGGGATTGGCTACACCTTC	CASSPEGIGYTF
TRBV20-1	many	TRBJ2-2	.	TGCAGTGCTGCCGACGGCGACCTCACCGGGGAGCTGTTTTTT	CSAADGDLTGELFF
TRBV14	many	TRBJ2-7	.	TGTGCCAGCGGGAGACAGGGAGGATACGAGCAGTACTTC	CASGRQGGYEQYF
TRBV6-1	many	TRBJ1-1	.	TGTGCCAGCAGTGAGGAGGGTTGGACTGAAGCTTTCTTT	CASSEEGWTEAFF
TRBV5-1	many	TRBJ1-2	.	TGCGCCAGCAGCCCGGACTATGGCTACACCTTC	CASSPDYGYTF
TRBV2	many	TRBJ1-2	.	TGTGCCAGCAGGACTCATGGGGAGGGCACCATCTATGGCTACACCTTC	CASRTHGEGTIYGYTF
TRBV29-1	.	TRBJ2-3	.	TGCAGCGTTGTAGTCACAGATACGCAGTATTTT	CSVVVTDTQYF
TRBV5-1	many	TRBJ1-1	.	TGCGCCAGCAGCTTGGACACAGGGAACACTGAAGCTTTCTTT	CASSLDTGNTEAFF
TRBV5-1	many	TRBJ1-1	.	TGCGCCAGCAGCGTGGACGGGAACACTGAAGCTTTCTTT	CASSVDGNTEAFF
TRBV20-1	many	TRBJ1-5	.	TGCAGTGCCAGCCGGGGGGGGAATAGAAGCAATCAGCCCCAGCATTTT	CSASRGGNRSNQPQHF
TRBV2	.	TRBJ2-3	TRBD1	TGTGCCGGTACCGGGACAGGGGGCACAGATACGCAGTATTTT	CAGTGTGGTDTQYF
TRBV20-1	.	TRBJ1-4	TRBD1	TGCAGTGCTCAGGGGGGCACTAATGAAAAACTGTTTTTT	CSAQGGTNEKLFF
TRBV7-8	many	TRBJ1-3	.	TGTGCCAGCAGCTTAGAGGGTATACACACCATATATTTT	CASSLEGIHTIYF
TRBV9	many	TRBJ2-2	.	TGTGCCAGCAGCGCACCAGCGCGCGCGTACGACACCGGGGAGCTGTTTTTT	CASSAPARAYDTGELFF
TRBV5-1	many	TRBJ2-7	.	TGCGCCAGCAGCTTGGAACCTCCCGTCTACGAGCAGTACTTC	CASSLEPPVYEQYF
TRBV18	many	TRBJ2-1	TRBD1	TGTGCCAGCTCCCGACAGGGGAGGAATGAGCAGTTCTTC	CASSRQGRNEQFF
TRBV10-3	many	TRBJ1-2	.	TGTGCCATCAGTGTAAAGGAGTATGGCTACACCTTC	CAISVKEYGYTF
TRBV2	many	TRBJ2-2	.	TGTGCCAGCACACAGGCCGGGGAGCTGTTTTTT	CASTQAGELFF
TRBV10-3	many	TRBJ2-1	.	TGTGCCATCGGCCCGGCCTCTCACAATGAGCAGTTCTTC	CAIGPASHNEQFF